The present T cell receptor (beta chain) was sequenced within a study of T-cell memory formation after mild COVID-19. Regarding the study as a whole: There was no confirmation that second-wave clones peaking on day 37 were SARS-CoV-2 specific. Shrinking CD4+ clones were chiefly CM and EM; CD8+ ones were chiefly EMRA.

About this clonotype: Its antigen is undetermined.

TCRdb analysed the 5' RACE reads with MiXCR anew, one entry per CDR3 protein. The profile shows about 250,000 distinct CDR3 sequences, around 17% of them singletons. The CDR3 totals 13 residues. In germline, CDR1 is SQVTM, CDR2 ANQGSEA. V was pared by 7 bases and J by 6 bases, with 7 bases of the junction left unmatched. Material for sequencing was PBMCs or a T cell subset sorted from them (not recorded which). This chain uses TRBV29-1 with TRBJ2-1, with 9 bases that match TRBD2. The sequence came from a man between 18 and 35 years old who had mild COVID-19 (a few samples of this study predate the infection). Cell type and time point are not known. The CDR3 region is CSGGAGGPNEQFF. The CDR3, as DNA: TGCAGCGGGGGAGCGGGGGGCCCCAATGAGCAGTTCTTC.